The 23 T cell receptor beta chains in this list originate from one sample, sequenced in a study of post-analysis software for immune sequencing data. Tagging with unique molecular identifiers was a feature of the TCR beta cDNA libraries. TCRdb itself ran the PCR reads through MiXCR, one entry per CDR3 protein. The top ten clones hold 4.5% to 7.5% of a sample with about 540,000 distinct CDR3 sequences, 30% to 40% of them seen once. Study observations and caveats: Controls showed lower frequencies than patients for roughly five TRBV segments, and TRBV5-6, TRBV5-1 and TRBV20-1 were among these.

No antigen has been identified for these receptors. Sequenced material: blood. The receptors were gathered from a girl aged 2 to 17 with multiple sclerosis.

The table lists this clonotype with a few counts. The germline gene is not matched at one end of the junction; a read error may be the cause. V and J are TRBV7-7 and TRBJ2-1; the D gene is possibly TRBD2 (6 bases). CDR3 size: 14 residues. Germline CDR1 and CDR2: SSHAT and FNYEAQ (reference sequence). CDR3 DNA sequence: TGTGCTAGCAGCCCCGCGGGGCTGAGCAATGAGCAGTTCTTC. This encodes CASSPAGLSNEQFF.

The genes are TRBV6-2 or TRBV6-3 and TRBJ2-1; TRBD2 matches at 10 bases. Germline-derived CDR1 and CDR2 are MNHEY and SVGEGT. V dropped 2 bases and J dropped 7; count of bases not matched to a gene: 8. This CDR3 contains 16 residues. The CDR3 DNA reads TGTGCCAGCAGTTACGGTGGTCTAGCGGGGGAAAATGAGCAGTTCTTC. This codes for CASSYGGLAGENEQFF.

This clonotype was recorded a few times. The chain uses TRBV20-1 and TRBJ2-3, with TRBD2 matching over 9 bases. This CDR3 comprises 14 residues. CDR1 and CDR2 (germline): DFQATT, SNEGSKA (reference sequence). Unmatched junction bases numbered 11, after V lost 7 bases and J lost 6 bases. CDR3 sequence: CSVRPAGGSDTQYF. In DNA form, the CDR3 reads TGCAGTGTACGGCCAGCGGGGGGCTCCGATACGCAGTATTTT.

The V call is TRBV7-2, the J call TRBJ1-5; no definite D call. Between the trimmed V and J ends, which lost 3 bases and 3 bases, there was a span of 9 bases. Germline V gene data show CDR1 as SGHTA and CDR2 as FQGNSA. The CDR3 is 14 residues long. The CDR3 reads CASSFGRTNQPQHF. The CDR3 DNA sequence: TGTGCCAGCAGCTTCGGTCGGACCAATCAGCCCCAGCATTTT. The full variable domain, its missing parts supplied by reference TRBV7-2 and TRBJ1-5, is GAGVSQSPSNKVTEKGKDVELRCDPISGHTALYWYRQSLGQGLEFLIYFQGNSAPDKSGLPSDRFSAERTGGSVSTLTIQRTQQEDSAVYLCASSFGRTNQPQHFGDGTRLSIL.

A few counts support this clonotype. This chain links TRBV20-1 with TRBJ1-1; unclear D gene. The CDR3 runs to 13 residues. V lost 5 bases and J lost 3, with 13 bases in between. Germline V lookup: CDR1 DFQATT, CDR2 SNEGSKA (reference sequence). CDR3 amino acids: CSAVKDGHTEAFF. CDR3 DNA: TGCAGTGCTGTAAAAGATGGGCACACTGAAGCTTTCTTT.

V and J are TRBV7-2 and TRBJ1-2; D is uncertain. This CDR3 is built from 15 residues. The germline gives CDR1 SGHTA, CDR2 FQGNSA. Between the trimmed V and J ends, which lost 7 bases and 0 bases, there was a span of 15 bases. The CDR3 DNA reads TGTGCCAGCAACCGGGCCGGGCCCTCTAACTATGGCTACACCTTC. Translation: CASNRAGPSNYGYTF.

The CDR3 nucleotides read TGCGCCAGCAGCTTGGAAGGGAACGAAAAACTGTTTTTT. This encodes CASSLEGNEKLFF. The chain has TRBV5-1 and TRBJ1-4; D not resolved. V was pared by 0 bases and J by 8 bases, with 8 bases between. The CDR3 contains 13 residues. Germline assignment: CDR1 SGHRS and CDR2 YFSETQ.

V gene TRBV14 combines with J gene TRBJ2-3; either TRBD1 or TRBD2 may supply D (5 bases each). The germline gives CDR1 SGHDN, CDR2 FVKESK. Trimming took off 5 bases at V and 0 bases at J, with 12 bases between the two ends. The CDR3 extends over 15 amino acids. The CDR3 nucleotides are TGTGCCAGCAGCGTCGGGGCACGGAGCACAGATACGCAGTATTTT. It is translated as CASSVGARSTDTQYF.

The chain couples TRBV5-5 to TRBJ2-5, with D possibly matching TRBD1 (5 bases). V was trimmed by 0 bases and J by 4 bases, leaving 13 bases between them. CDR1 and CDR2 (germline): SGHKS, YYEKEE (reference sequence). This CDR3 has 15 residues. CDR3 sequence reads: CASSLEGRRGETQYF. The CDR3 nucleotides read TGTGCCAGCAGCTTGGAGGGGCGCAGAGGAGAGACCCAGTACTTC.

The chain couples TRBV6-1 to TRBJ2-1; 9 nucleotides agree with TRBD2. Looked up from germline, CDR1 is MNHNS and CDR2 is SASEGT. J lost 10 bases, V lost 6 bases, and 13 bases had no gene match. The CDR3 runs 15 residues. CDR3 loop: CASRDGVAGVYEQFF. In nucleotides, the CDR3 is TGTGCCAGCAGGGACGGGGTAGCGGGGGTCTACGAGCAGTTCTTC.

The chain couples TRBV4-2 to TRBJ2-3; D is uncertain. Germline V gene lookup returns CDR1 LGHNA and CDR2 YNFKEQ. Trimming removed 0 bases at V and 0 bases at J, with 16 bases between. The CDR3 totals 18 residues. The chain's CDR3 is CASSQEPRRQASTDTQYF. CDR3 in DNA: TGTGCCAGCAGCCAAGAGCCCCGTCGGCAGGCCAGCACAGATACGCAGTATTTT.

A few counts support this clonotype. The chain recombines TRBV10-1 with TRBJ2-1; 7 nucleotides agree with TRBD2. This CDR3 has 15 residues. Germline values: CDR1 WNHNN, CDR2 SYGVQD (reference sequence). J lost 4 bases, V lost 3 bases, and 6 bases had no gene match. The CDR3 region is CASSDPGGTYNEQFF. The CDR3 DNA follows: TGCGCCAGCAGTGACCCCGGGGGGACGTACAATGAGCAGTTCTTC.

The chain carries TRBV7-9 and TRBJ2-7; D not resolved. V was clipped by 8 bases and J by 8 bases, with 19 bases between them. This CDR3 is 13 amino acids long. In germline, CDR1 is SEHNR, CDR2 FQNEAQ (reference sequence). The CDR3 region has the DNA TGTGCCAGCGGTATTGGGGTCACAGTCAAGCAGTACTTC. Amino acids: CASGIGVTVKQYF.

In its sample, this clonotype was seen a few times. The rearrangement links TRBV6-1 to TRBJ1-4; 9 nucleotides agree with TRBD1. Germline V gene sequence: CDR1 MNHNS, CDR2 SASEGT. This CDR3 contains 18 residues. J lost 3 bases, V lost 2 bases, and 10 bases had no gene match. This CDR3 reads CASSEYGTGWIANEKLFF. CDR3 nucleotide sequence: TGTGCCAGCAGTGAATACGGGACAGGGTGGATCGCTAATGAAAAACTGTTTTTT.

The chain is built from TRBV7-2 and TRBJ1-2; TRBD1 matches at 7 bases. Germline-derived CDR1 and CDR2 are SGHTA and FQGNSA. The V gene end was trimmed by 8 bases and the J gene end by 0 bases; junction bases not matched to a gene: 9. This CDR3 has 15 residues. The CDR3 DNA sequence: TGTGCCAGCGGATTTCGGGACAGAGCTAACTATGGCTACACCTTC. Translated, it gives CASGFRDRANYGYTF. The full variable domain, completed using reference TRBV7-2 and TRBJ1-2, is GAGVSQSPSNKVTEKGKDVELRCDPISGHTALYWYRQSLGQGLEFLIYFQGNSAPDKSGLPSDRFSAERTGGSVSTLTIQRTQQEDSAVYLCASGFRDRANYGYTFGSGTRLTVV.

CDR3 DNA: TGCAGCGTTGGCCACGGGGATGAGCAGTTCTTC. Residues: CSVGHGDEQFF. The chain combines TRBV29-1 with TRBJ2-1; tentative D call: TRBD2 (5 bases). V shed 4 bases and J shed 8 bases, with 9 bases lying between them. The CDR3 contains 11 residues. The germline CDR1 and CDR2 sequences are SQVTM and ANQGSEA.

This clonotype appeared a few times. The chain has TRBV5-5 and TRBJ1-4; 7 bases line up with TRBD1. The length of the CDR3 is 17 residues. V shed 4 bases, J shed 0 bases, and the junction held 9 bases outside the gene matches. The germline gives CDR1 SGHKS, CDR2 YYEKEE (reference sequence). The CDR3 DNA sequence: TGTGCCAGCAGCCGGGGACAGACCGTGTCAACTAATGAAAAACTGTTTTTT. It translates to CASSRGQTVSTNEKLFF. Using reference TRBV5-5 and TRBJ1-4 for the parts outside the CDR3, the full variable domain is DAGVTQSPTHLIKTRGQQVTLRCSPISGHKSVSWYQQVLGQGPQFIFQYYEKEERGRGNFPDRFSARQFPNYSSELNVNALLLGDSALYLCASSRGQTVSTNEKLFFGSGTQLSVL.

The chain links TRBV4-2 to TRBJ2-2; the match to TRBD1 covers 7 bases. Germline V CDR1 and CDR2: LGHNA, YNFKEQ. V dropped 3 bases and J dropped 7; count of bases not matched to a gene: 8. This CDR3 region has 15 residues. CDR3 nucleotides: TGTGCCAGCAGCCAGACAAGACAGGGAAACGGGGAGCTGTTTTTT. It encodes CASSQTRQGNGELFF.

The V and J genes are TRBV24-1 and TRBJ1-2, with D possibly TRBD1 on 5 matching bases. The germline V and J ends were trimmed by 7 bases and 3 bases, with 11 bases remaining between them. The CDR3 runs 13 residues. From germline, CDR1 is KGHDR and CDR2 SFDVKD. CDR3 residues: CATSLPGDYGYTF. CDR3 in DNA: TGTGCCACCAGCCTACCGGGGGACTATGGCTACACCTTC.

The V call is TRBV6-6, the J call TRBJ2-3; possible D gene TRBD1, 5 bases. The CDR3 spans 17 residues. Looked up from germline, CDR1 is MNHNY and CDR2 is SVGAGI (reference sequence). The germline V and J ends were trimmed by 0 bases and 4 bases, with 17 bases remaining between them. The CDR3 loop reads CASSYSSSGNVADTQYF. CDR3 nucleotide sequence: TGTGCCAGCAGTTACTCGAGTTCAGGGAACGTCGCAGATACGCAGTATTTT.

The chain couples TRBV29-1 to TRBJ1-3; 7 nucleotides agree with TRBD1. The CDR3 totals 15 residues. After removal of 4 bases from V and 2 bases from J, the junction contained 8 bases not matched to a gene. Looked up from germline, CDR1 is SQVTM and CDR2 is ANQGSEA. CDR3 sequence: CSVAFGQGAGNTIYF. The CDR3 coding sequence is TGCAGCGTTGCTTTCGGGCAGGGGGCTGGAAACACCATATATTTT.

This chain connects TRBV5-1 to TRBJ2-5, with TRBD1 identical over 9 bases. CDR1 SGHRS and CDR2 YFSETQ come from the germline V gene. The CDR3 length is 14 residues. The J segment lost 5 bases and the V segment lost 4 bases, leaving 6 bases of the junction unmatched. The DNA of the CDR3 is TGCGCCAGCAGCCAACAGACAGGGGGGGAGACCCAGTACTTC. Its translation: CASSQQTGGETQYF.

This clonotype was seen at least ten times. The gene calls are TRBV7-9 and TRBJ2-1; D gene unclear. V was cut by 6 bases and J by 0 bases, with 9 bases left in between. Looked up from germline, CDR1 is SEHNR and CDR2 is FQNEAQ (reference sequence). This CDR3 spans 14 amino acids. The CDR3: CASSLTSSYNEQFF. CDR3 nucleotide sequence: TGTGCCAGCAGTTTAACAAGCTCCTACAATGAGCAGTTCTTC.